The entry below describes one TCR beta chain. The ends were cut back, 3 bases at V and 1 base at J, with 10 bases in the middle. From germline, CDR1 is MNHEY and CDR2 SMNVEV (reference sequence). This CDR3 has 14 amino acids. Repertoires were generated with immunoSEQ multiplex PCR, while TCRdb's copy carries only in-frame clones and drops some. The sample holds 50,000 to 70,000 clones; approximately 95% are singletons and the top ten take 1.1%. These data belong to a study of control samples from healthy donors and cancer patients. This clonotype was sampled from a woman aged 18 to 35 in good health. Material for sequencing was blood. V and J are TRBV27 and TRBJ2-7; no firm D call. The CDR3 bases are TGTGCCAGCAGTTTTGGGTCAGGATCCTACGAGCAGTACTTC. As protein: CASSFGSGSYEQYF.